Following are 8 T cell receptor beta chains from one sample sequenced in a study of neoadjuvant nivolumab and ipilimumab in lung cancer. Assay: immunoSEQ multiplex PCR; the TCRdb copy retains only in-frame clones and omits some. The repertoire holds 26,000 or so clones, 75% to 85% seen once, with 5% to 6% in the top ten. Material: tumor tissue, obtained after neoadjuvant nivolumab, alone or with ipilimumab, at or shortly before surgery. The receptors were gathered from an adult with non-small cell lung cancer.

J is TRBJ2-7 and V is TRBV19; D is perhaps TRBD1 (6 bases). Looked up from germline, CDR1 is LNHDA and CDR2 is SQIVND (reference sequence). The CDR3 sequence is 14 residues long. Trimming removed 2 bases at V and 0 bases at J, with 8 bases between. CDR3 DNA sequence: TGTGCCAGTAGTATAACAGGGATCTCCTACGAGCAGTACTTC. It encodes CASSITGISYEQYF.

The chain employs TRBV5-1 and TRBJ1-1, with D unresolved. Germline values: CDR1 SGHRS, CDR2 YFSETQ. This CDR3 region has 14 residues. Trimming shortened V by 0 bases and J by 4 bases, and 10 bases separated the two germline ends. The CDR3 spells CASSLAPSVTEAFF. The CDR3 DNA reads TGCGCCAGCAGCTTGGCTCCCTCGGTCACTGAAGCTTTCTTT.

The chain uses TRBV29-1 and TRBJ1-2, with 9 bases lining up with TRBD1. This CDR3 has 14 amino acids. V was pared by 0 bases and J by 8 bases, with 7 bases of the junction left unmatched. Germline V gene lookup returns CDR1 SQVTM and CDR2 ANQGSEA. This CDR3 is CSVEDGGTGLGYTF. The CDR3 DNA reads as TGCAGCGTTGAAGATGGCGGGACAGGGTTGGGCTACACCTTC.

This chain uses TRBV5-4 with TRBJ2-7; the D is unclear. V lost 0 bases and J lost 2, with 9 bases in between. Germline V gene sequence: CDR1 SGHNT, CDR2 YYREEE (reference sequence). The CDR3 extends over 14 amino acids. The CDR3 region has the DNA TGTGCCAGCAGCTTGGTATCAGGCACCTACGAGCAGTACTTC. Its translation: CASSLVSGTYEQYF.

V usage is TRBV7-2 and J usage is TRBJ2-1; D is unresolved. V was cut by 7 bases and J by 3 bases, with 13 bases left in between. Germline values: CDR1 SGHTA, CDR2 FQGNSA. CDR3 size: 14 residues. The CDR3 protein is CASTLTPNYNEQFF. CDR3 DNA sequence: TGTGCCAGCACCCTAACCCCGAACTACAATGAGCAGTTCTTC.

This chain links TRBV11-2 with TRBJ2-7; D tentatively fits TRBD1 or TRBD2 (6 bases each). The CDR3 sequence is 15 residues long. The germline V gene encodes CDR1 SGHAT and CDR2 FQNNGV. Trimming stripped 1 base from V and 6 bases from J, with 16 bases between. CDR3 amino acids: CASSLGAWGASEQYF. As DNA, the CDR3 is TGTGCCAGCAGCTTAGGGGCCTGGGGGGCGAGCGAGCAGTACTTC.

The chain joins TRBV7-8 to TRBJ1-5; 7 bases align to TRBD1. CDR1 and CDR2 (germline): SGHVS, FQNEAQ. This CDR3 is built from 16 residues. The J segment lost 4 bases and the V segment lost 5 bases, leaving 11 bases of the junction unmatched. The chain's CDR3 is CASSGPTGNMNQPQHF. CDR3 sequence (DNA): TGTGCCAGCAGCGGACCGACAGGGAATATGAATCAGCCCCAGCATTTT.

The chain combines TRBV5-1 with TRBJ2-2, with D hard to call. This CDR3 has 14 amino acids. Trimming took 0 bases from V and 2 from J, leaving 5 bases between them. Germline CDR1 reads SGHRS; CDR2 reads YFSETQ. The CDR3 protein is CASSLALNTGELFF. The CDR3 DNA reads as TGCGCCAGCAGCTTGGCTCTAAACACCGGGGAGCTGTTTTTT.